One T cell receptor beta chain is described in this entry. Its antigen remains undetermined. Within one base of it there is no much larger clone, and no base qualities were kept. The data stem from a study of cytomegalovirus exposure and HLA in healthy donors (dated by TCRdb to about 2017). With regard to the full study: An earlier analysis of several hundred of the donors reported approximately 290 Gb of sequence data and about 100 million unique TCR beta sequences from approximately 180 million T cells. Roughly 310 gigabases of sequencing data and around 87 million unique TCR sequences were included in an early release covering over 600 HLA-typed donors. Of the approximately 370 genotyped donors, 81% were placed in the genetic ancestry cluster associated with self-reported Caucasian donors. The aim of the study was to test whether cataloging public T cell receptors could identify signatures of past pathogen exposure. The T cell repertoires of 666 subjects were profiled by immunosequencing and related to cytomegalovirus serostatus. Along with the roughly 670-subject first cohort, a separate validation cohort of about 110 different subjects was used. To predict cytomegalovirus infection status, the study brought together high-throughput TCR immunosequencing, statistical association of individual TCRs with disease status, and machine learning. A later analysis re-analyzed previously published TCR beta repertoires from roughly 630 donors and added high-resolution HLA genotyping to study TCR occurrence patterns. Rather than using new phenotypic data, the later analysis identified candidate immune exposures from TCR beta sequences and from how often those sequences occurred across donors. In an earlier analysis of over 550 of the donors, high-throughput TCR beta sequencing was used to judge whether each TCR beta V gene segment behaved as functional or pseudogenic. Alongside the repertoire data, information on donor age, sex, ethnicity and CMV serostatus was compiled. In a later genetic analysis, genome-wide SNP genotypes for about three fifths of the roughly 670 donors were used, and that subset was treated as a discovery cohort. Every repertoire in the discovery cohort had been generated on one and the same sequencing platform. Both class I and class II loci were covered by HLA typing, at four-digit resolution. Typing coverage differed by locus: A, B, C, DRB1 and DQB1 were typed in roughly 620-630 donors, DQA1 in 522, DPA1 in approximately 600, and DPB1 in around 490. About five DR-DQ haplotypes were treated as single units for association and clustering because of strong linkage in the cohort. Across under 500 genotyped donors of the cohort, an average of roughly 200,000 unique TCR beta nucleotide sequences per donor were sequenced, and approximately 19% of those sequences were non-productive.

The cohort consisted of 650 to 850 healthy bone marrow donors. At the time of sampling, every cohort member was nominally healthy, though immune exposures that went unrecorded were likely present. The donor tested CMV seronegative, placing the donor among the 350 to 400 seronegative members of the cohort. A peripheral blood sample was provided by each donor, and peripheral blood mononuclear cells were used for TCR beta sequencing. Genomic DNA was extracted from the blood cell samples with the Qiagen DNeasy Blood Extraction Kit. Libraries were made using the immunoSEQ multiplex PCR assay. For the multiplex PCR, a mixture combining 60 forward primers for TCR Vbeta segments and 13 reverse primers for TCR Jbeta segments was used. Amplification of the CDR3 region of rearranged TCR beta genes was performed with a multiplex PCR assay on genomic DNA. The Illumina HiSeq System was used to sequence the amplified TCR beta libraries as 87-base-pair reads. Concerning the study's data processing: A later analysis counted approximately 84 million unique TCR beta chains across the 600 to 850 repertoires, and roughly 9.9 million of these chains were shared by at least two donors. A nearest-neighbor algorithm error-corrected the raw reads and collapsed the reads into unique sequences, merging closely related sequences to remove PCR and sequencing errors. CDR3 sequences were aligned to IMGT reference sequences to assign V, D and J gene segments. For a sequence to be retained, a match of at least six nucleotides was required to both a V gene segment and a J gene segment. A rearrangement counted as productive if the CDR3 had no stop codons and remained in frame with V and J, and every other rearrangement counted as non-productive. CDR3 was defined by IMGT convention, running from the second conserved V-encoded cysteine to the conserved J-encoded phenylalanine. The earlier analysis of 587 of the donors excluded sequences that lacked an unambiguous match to a single V gene segment. In an earlier analysis of a few hundred of the donors, V segments were called functional above 56.7% productive rearrangements and were called segregating when the between-donor standard deviation exceeded 5%. A statistical classification framework was built for diagnosing cytomegalovirus status from the catalog of TCR beta chain sequences. V and J gene assignment, in a later analysis, came from comparing TCR nucleotide sequences with IMGT/GENE-DB human TR gene sequences. The TCRdist pipeline was used in a later analysis to assign CDR3 sequences and most-parsimonious VDJ recombination scenarios. A later analysis defined each TCR beta chain by its CDR3 amino acid sequence plus V-gene family, and excluded reads lacking a unique V-gene family. In a later analysis, 500 to 700 highly shared, low-generation-probability nucleotide sequences were removed to address suspected cross-contamination and a sequencing artifact. For each public chain, a later analysis derived a clonal expansion index from normalized ranks of inferred template counts within each repertoire. A later analysis computed generation probabilities with a VDJ recombination model fitted to out-of-frame rearrangements, and checked the results against IGoR. In a later analysis, hypergeometric tests were used to score TCR-TCR, TCR-HLA and TCR-CMV co-occurrence, with a repertoire-size bias correction applied to TCR pairs. False discovery rates were estimated in a later analysis by permuting HLA or CMV assignments 20 times. In a later analysis, co-occurring TCRs were grouped using DBSCAN, and TCRdist sequence similarity was added for clustering within HLA-allele-positive subsets. Repertoires with fewer than 30,000 or more than 120,000 public chains, plus five repertoires with anomalous nucleotide sharing, were excluded from co-occurrence clustering. The source is immuneACCESS, and TCRdb retained only in-frame sequences with V and J called. Part of the clones is not carried over; for the studies checked, unresolved V genes explain less than half of this, and the remainder is unexplained. V and J calls plus clone size are reproduced from that table; the DNA served to infer D and trimming. The sample table holds a few hundred thousand clones, of which roughly 90% were seen once. The biggest ten clones account for about 2% of the sample.

What the research found in general, with its limitations: In a later analysis, TCR association rates were found to vary across HLA loci, with the most associated TCRs seen for DRB1 alleles and the fewest for HLA-C alleles. An association between a missense DCLRE1C variant and V-gene and J-gene trimming of TCR beta chains was found in a later genetic analysis and replicated in an independent cohort. Broadly in line with IMGT annotations, most TCR beta V segments showed up in productive rearrangements about 90% or about 30% of the time in an earlier analysis of about 500 of the donors. A further reported finding was that TCR beta sequences accurately predicted the HLA-A and HLA-B alleles for most subjects in the first cohort. The study gave a list of about 170 TCR beta chains associated with cytomegalovirus. A later genetic analysis reported fewer N-insertions in productive TCRs among donors in an Asian-associated ancestry cluster than the roughly 690-donor mean. HLA typing was unavailable for some donors at each locus, so association tests used only the typed subset. The cohort was sequenced for TCR beta chains only, and without alpha or paired-chain data the features that could be detected were limited. When HLA alleles, especially DR and DQ, strongly co-occurred, TCR associations were difficult to assign to individual alleles. According to a later analysis, parvovirus B19, influenza, CMV and Epstein-Barr virus appeared linked to several top co-occurrence clusters. The authors suggested that the approach could potentially be generalized to other disease states and immunological phenotypes. Three of the identified cytomegalovirus-associated TCR beta chains were confirmed in vitro to be specific for cytomegalovirus antigens. The only immune exposure information available for the cohort was CMV serostatus. Most CMV-associated TCR beta chains appeared to be HLA-restricted in a later analysis, and the HLA associations seemed to be driven largely by CMV exposure. A later analysis found that HLA-associated TCR beta chains were more clonally expanded and had lower generation probabilities than equally common non-associated chains. A cluster of highly shared sequence variants was judged likely to be a technical artifact of the sequencing pipeline. Because counts were too low, 15 or so rarely observed V segments, including chromosome 9 orphons, were excluded from the earlier analysis of 587 of the donors. In both the original and validation cohorts, the classifier was reported to diagnose cytomegalovirus status with high specificity and sensitivity. Linkage disequilibrium might explain the correlated functional status among segregating V segments, but an unknown experimental factor could not be excluded. The presence/absence analyses assumed that sequencing depth was roughly uniform across donors, and that assumption may not be true. A later analysis associated 15,000 to 20,000 TCR beta sequences with specific HLA alleles at a false discovery rate of 0.05. Across donors, most TCR sequences were observed very rarely, whereas some public TCRs were present in many individuals.

This receptor was taken from a woman aged 18-29 years in good health and CMV-seronegative. Sequencing used PBMCs.

CDR3 protein: CASSRVPGLQDEQYF. In nucleotide form, the sequence is TGTGCCAGCAGCCGCGTCCCGGGACTACAGGACGAGCAGTACTTC. Recombination connected TRBV7-3 to TRBJ2-7, with 7 bases in between that match TRBD2. The CDR3 covers 15 residues, taking in both the cysteine and the phenylalanine. Solely the CDR3 DNA is kept, with 45 bases framed from the first base. Trimming leaves V shorter by 5 bases and J shorter by 5 bases, with the junction holding 12 bases beyond the gene matches. CDR1 SGHTA and CDR2 FQGTGA are derived from the germline V gene.